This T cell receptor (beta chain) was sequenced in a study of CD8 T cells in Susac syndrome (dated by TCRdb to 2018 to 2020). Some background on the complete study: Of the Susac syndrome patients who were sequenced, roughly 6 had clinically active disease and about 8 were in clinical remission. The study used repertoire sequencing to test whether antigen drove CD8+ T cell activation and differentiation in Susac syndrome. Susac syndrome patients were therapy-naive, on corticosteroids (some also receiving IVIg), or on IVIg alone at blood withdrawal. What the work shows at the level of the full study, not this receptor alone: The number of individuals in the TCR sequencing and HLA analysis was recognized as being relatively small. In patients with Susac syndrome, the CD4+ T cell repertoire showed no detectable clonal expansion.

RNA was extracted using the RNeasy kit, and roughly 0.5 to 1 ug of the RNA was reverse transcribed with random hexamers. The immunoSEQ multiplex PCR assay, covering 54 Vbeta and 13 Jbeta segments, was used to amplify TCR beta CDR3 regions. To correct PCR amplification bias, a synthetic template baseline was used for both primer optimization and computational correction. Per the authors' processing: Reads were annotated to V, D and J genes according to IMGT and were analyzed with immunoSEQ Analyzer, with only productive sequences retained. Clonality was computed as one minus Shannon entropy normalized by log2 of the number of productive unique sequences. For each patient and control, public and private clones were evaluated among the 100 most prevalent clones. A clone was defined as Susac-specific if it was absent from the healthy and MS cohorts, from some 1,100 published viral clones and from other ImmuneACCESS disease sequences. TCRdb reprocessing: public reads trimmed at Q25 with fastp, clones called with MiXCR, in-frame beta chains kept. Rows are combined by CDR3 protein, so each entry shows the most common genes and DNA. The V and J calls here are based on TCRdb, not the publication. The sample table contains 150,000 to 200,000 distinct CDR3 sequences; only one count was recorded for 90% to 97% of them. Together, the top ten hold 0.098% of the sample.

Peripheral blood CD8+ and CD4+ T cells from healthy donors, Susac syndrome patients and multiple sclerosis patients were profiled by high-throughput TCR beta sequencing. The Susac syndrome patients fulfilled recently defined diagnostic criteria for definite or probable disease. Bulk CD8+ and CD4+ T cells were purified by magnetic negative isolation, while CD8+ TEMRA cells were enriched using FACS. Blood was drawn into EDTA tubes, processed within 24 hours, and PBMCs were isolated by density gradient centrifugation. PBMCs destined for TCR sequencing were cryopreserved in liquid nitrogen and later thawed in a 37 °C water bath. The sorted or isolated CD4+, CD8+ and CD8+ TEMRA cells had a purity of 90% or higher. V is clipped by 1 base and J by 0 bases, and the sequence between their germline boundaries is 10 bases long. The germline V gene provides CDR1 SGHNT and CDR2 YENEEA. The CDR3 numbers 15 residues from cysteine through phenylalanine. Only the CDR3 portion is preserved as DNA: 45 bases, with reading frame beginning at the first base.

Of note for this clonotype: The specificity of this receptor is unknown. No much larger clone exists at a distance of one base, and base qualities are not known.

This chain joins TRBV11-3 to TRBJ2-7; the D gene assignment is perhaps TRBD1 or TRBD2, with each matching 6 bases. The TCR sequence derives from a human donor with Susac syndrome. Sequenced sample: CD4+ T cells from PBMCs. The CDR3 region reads CASSLGGTFSYEQYF. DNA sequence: TGTGCCAGCAGCTTAGGCGGGACATTCTCCTACGAGCAGTACTTC.